This entry describes one T cell receptor (beta chain). This clonotype was picked up many times. The specificity of this receptor is unknown. No clone much larger than this one lies a single base away; base qualities are absent. TCR beta CDR3 regions were amplified from RNA transcripts. The TCR CDR3 was subjected to a first round of RT-PCR using the HTBI primer set and the Qiagen OneStep RT-PCR kit. Libraries were constructed in a second round of multiplex PCR, after which size selection and purification were performed. Sequencing of the libraries was done on an Illumina HiSeq2000 using paired-end 100 bp reads. The paper's processing steps were these. SOAPnuke was used to process the raw data, removing reads that contained adapters or uncalled bases, had a mean Phred below 15, or lacked an exact match to the constant primer or identifier. High-quality paired reads were merged with COPE v1.2.5, and unique nucleotide sequences were defined as clonotypes. MiTCR v1.1 was used to align clonotypes to the IMGT TRBV, TRBD and TRBJ reference segments. Analysis was restricted to V-J combinations with a frequency above 0.0001, which covered 99.2% of repertoires. The TCS score was defined as the ratio of F50 (clonal expansion) to E x V (chaos), calculated using BLOSUM62-based TCRdist between CDR3 peptides within each V-J. Welch's t-statistics and random forest reduced around 520 V-J features to about 12, which were used in a naive Bayes classifier (R e1071). Using fastp at Q25 and MiXCR, TCRdb reprocessed the public reads and kept productive beta chains. All rows with the same CDR3 protein become a single entry with the most common DNA and genes. The V and J calls and clone size come from TCRdb's table, not from the authors' own analysis. The table for this sample lists under 300,000 distinct CDR3 sequences; roughly an eighth of them were counted only once. The top ten constitute 7.9% of the sample.

Stable Graves' hyperthyroidism was defined as no progression to ophthalmopathy during 18 months of follow-up. The hyperthyroidism patients were between 18 and 65 years old and newly diagnosed, with a disease duration of less than 2 months. Any patient with an uncontrolled infection, another autoimmune disease, pregnancy or lactation was excluded. Diagnoses were based on clinical symptoms, serum thyroxine and TRAb, thyroid ultrasound and orbital computed tomography. PBMCs were separated from under 11 ml of fresh peripheral blood using Ficoll-Paque density gradient centrifugation. Total RNA was extracted using Trizol reagent, and RNA quality was assessed on an Agilent 2100 Bioanalyzer. This specimen comes from a study of T cells in Graves' hyperthyroidism and ophthalmopathy (dated by TCRdb to the late 2010s). The study in broad terms: Peripheral blood samples were taken at initial diagnosis, before any treatment was given. TCR V-J signatures able to tell the groups apart were searched for in a discovery cohort of 95 or so patients, of whom around 43 had Graves' ophthalmopathy and about 60 had stable Graves' hyperthyroidism. Prospective prediction of ophthalmopathy was tested in an independent validation cohort of 18 to 20 hyperthyroidism patients and 15 to 17 patients who later progressed to ophthalmopathy. The approximately 90 discovery patients were divided at random into training and test sets in a 7:3 ratio. Thyroid tissue and blood T-cell repertoires from several Graves' hyperthyroidism patients were also compared in the study. After sampling, hyperthyroidism patients received methimazole starting at 30 mg daily, and ophthalmopathy patients received high-dose intravenous methylprednisolone. The paper describes TCR Vbeta CDR3 sequencing of 120 to 150 peripheral blood samples, made up of about 40 ophthalmopathy patients, roughly 80 hyperthyroidism patients and roughly 17 progressor patients. On the study overall, not on this receptor specifically: Ophthalmopathy was separated from stable hyperthyroidism by a 13 V-J signature model, with around 90% sensitivity and around 81% specificity obtained in cross-validation and 80%/75% obtained in testing. In validation, progression to ophthalmopathy was predicted by the model with about 70% sensitivity and nearly 75% specificity, a median of roughly 6.4 months before onset. Most expanded thyroid clonotypes (frequency above 0.001) were also detected in blood, suggesting blood repertoires may reflect thyroid immune responses. Sample size was not statistically predetermined, and blinding of investigators to group allocation was not performed.

Unmatched junction bases come to 6, with V trimmed by 9 bases and J by 9 bases. The CDR1 and CDR2 encoded by the germline V gene are MNHNS and SASEGT. Measured from the cysteine to the phenylalanine, the CDR3 is 12 residues long. This entry keeps only the CDR3 DNA: 36 bases, framed from base 1. The rearrangement joined TRBV6-1 to TRBJ2-1, and 9 bases in between align with TRBD2. The sample consisted of blood. The TCR sequence derives from a woman aged 40 to 50 with Graves' hyperthyroidism. The DNA is as follows: TGTGCCAGTAGGACTAGCGTGGGTGAGCAGTTCTTC. It is translated as CASRTSVGEQFF.